These T cell receptor beta chains were read from a single sample in a study of tumor-infiltrating lymphocytes in primary liver carcinoma. TCRdb analysed the multiplex PCR reads with MiXCR anew, one entry per CDR3 protein. In the table there are approximately 73,000 distinct CDR3 sequences, 71% of which are singletons. Sequencing input: liver tumor tissue from sampling region 4. The receptor set was obtained from a woman aged 60-75 years with primary liver carcinoma and hepatitis B virus infection. Both conserved end residues are part of each CDR3. The D gene is left open where the match is weak. Not all rows give a size; the values are once, few, many and, for expanded clones, a class.

cdr3_length,v_call,d_call,clone_size,j_call,cdr3_nt,cdr3_aa
15,TRBV6-5,NA,once,TRBJ2-1,TGTACCAGCAGTGTCCAGGGGAGGGTCTACAATGAGCAGTTCTTC,CTSSVQGRVYNEQFF
13,TRBV28,TRBD1,many,TRBJ2-5,TGTGCCAGCAGTTTAGACAGGGGCGGGACCCAGTACTTC,CASSLDRGGTQYF
16,TRBV28,TRBD1,NA,TRBJ2-5,TGTGCCAGCAGTCCAAGGGACAGGAGGCGCGTTGAGACCCAGTACTTC,CASSPRDRRRVETQYF
15,TRBV28,NA,NA,TRBJ1-5,TGTGTCAGCGGTTTGTCAGGGGCGGTCAATCAGCCCCAGCATTTT,CVSGLSGAVNQPQHF
14,TRBV2,TRBD1,NA,TRBJ1-2,TGTGCCAGCAGGGACCTACAGGGGTACTATGGCTACACCTTC,CASRDLQGYYGYTF
14,TRBV4-1,NA,NA,TRBJ1-3,TGCGCCAGCAGCCAACAGGGTTCTGGTGACACCATATATTTT,CASSQQGSGDTIYF
17,TRBV11-2,NA,NA,TRBJ2-3,TGTTCCAGCAGCTTAGGGGGACTAACCTACACGTCAGGTACGCAGTATTTT,CSSSLGGLTYTSGTQYF
15,TRBV24-1,NA,few,TRBJ2-3,TGTGCCACCAGTGACCGGACAGCTAGCACAGATACGCAGTATTTT,CATSDRTASTDTQYF
16,TRBV7-3,NA,NA,TRBJ2-6,TGTGCCAGCAGCTTAAACCCCCTCTCTGGGGCCAACGTCCTGACTTTC,CASSLNPLSGANVLTF
12,TRBV28,NA,NA,TRBJ2-7,TGCGCCAGCAGTAAGGGTTCCTACGAGCGGTACTTC,CASSKGSYERYF
12,TRBV29-1,NA,NA,TRBJ1-2,TGCAGCGTCGAGGGCAGGGGCTATGATTACACCTTC,CSVEGRGYDYTF
15,TRBV12-3/TRBV12-4,TRBD2,once,TRBJ2-7,TGTGCCAGCAGTCCCTCTAGCGGGAGGTGCTACGAGCAGTACTTC,CASSPSSGRCYEQYF
13,TRBV6-1,NA,many,TRBJ1-6,TGTGCCAGCAGTGAAATTCTGGGGACGCCCCTCCACTTT,CASSEILGTPLHF
16,TRBV6-5,NA,NA,TRBJ2-3,TGTGCCAACAGATCCTGGGGGCATGGTCGCACAGATACGCAGTGTTTT,CANRSWGHGRTDTQCF
15,TRBV29-1,TRBD1,NA,TRBJ1-2,TGCAACGTCGAAGAAGGGGGGGACAGGGCCTATGGCTACACCTTC,CNVEEGGDRAYGYTF
16,TRBV6-2/TRBV6-3,TRBD2,NA,TRBJ2-2,TGTGCCAACAGTTATCCTAGCGGGAGGGCCAATGGGGAGCTGTTTTTT,CANSYPSGRANGELFF
15,TRBV6-5,NA,once,TRBJ1-6,TGTGGCAGCAGTTCGGATAAGCCTCCCTTCTCACCCCTCCGCTTT,CGSSSDKPPFSPLRF
14,TRBV28,NA,NA,TRBJ2-7,TGTGCCATCGGGCGGGACTGGAGCTCCTACGAGCAATACTTC,CAIGRDWSSYEQYF
16,TRBV13,TRBD1,NA,TRBJ2-2,TGTGCCAGCAGGAGATGGACAGGGATCGACACCGGGGAGCTGTTTTTT,CASRRWTGIDTGELFF
14,TRBV10-3,NA,NA,TRBJ2-5,TGTGCCATCGGTGAGTCGGCAGCCCAAGAGACCGAATACTTC,CAIGESAAQETEYF
12,TRBV28,NA,NA,TRBJ2-3,TGTGCCAGTAGTCCCTGGAAAGATACGCAGTATTTT,CASSPWKDTQYF
11,TRBV10-3,NA,many,TRBJ2-1,TGTGCCACCTCAGAACTCAATGAGCAGTTCTTC,CATSELNEQFF
15,TRBV29-1,NA,many,TRBJ2-6,TGCAGCGTTGCTGACCGCCTGACGGGGGCCAACGTCCTGACTTTC,CSVADRLTGANVLTF
13,TRBV6-1,TRBD1,NA,TRBJ2-2,TGTGCCAGCAGAACAGGGGAAACCGGGGAGCTGTTTTTT,CASRTGETGELFF
18,TRBV6-6,NA,NA,TRBJ1-5,TGTGCCAGCAGTTACTCACCGGAACTCTGGGGGGTCAATCAGCCCCGGCATTTT,CASSYSPELWGVNQPRHF
13,TRBV7-2,NA,NA,TRBJ2-7,TGTGCCAGCGGCCTACAGGGTCGCTACGAGCAGTACTTC,CASGLQGRYEQYF
14,TRBV11-3,NA,NA,TRBJ1-2,TGTGTCAGGAGCTTAGCGACGGTTCTCGATGGCTACACCTTC,CVRSLATVLDGYTF
15,TRBV29-1,TRBD2,many,TRBJ2-3,TGCAGCGTTGATCGACTAGCGGGTGACACAGATACGCAGTATTTT,CSVDRLAGDTDTQYF
14,TRBV28,NA,NA,TRBJ1-1,TGTGACAGCAGCCTGGAGGGAGGGAACACTGAAGCTTTCTTT,CDSSLEGGNTEAFF
15,TRBV11-3,NA,NA,TRBJ2-1,TGTGCCAACAGCTTATCTGAGACCGGGGCCAATGAGCAGTCCTTC,CANSLSETGANEQSF
15,TRBV6-1,TRBD2,once,TRBJ2-2,TGTGCCAGCAGTGACACTAGCGCCCTGTCCGGGGAGCTGTTTTTT,CASSDTSALSGELFF
18,TRBV4-1,NA,many,TRBJ1-4,TGCGCCAGCAGCCAAGAAGAGGGGAGGGGGGATCGGCAAGAAAAACTGTTTTTT,CASSQEEGRGDRQEKLFF
16,TRBV29-1,TRBD2,NA,TRBJ2-7,TGCAACGTGAACCAGGGACTACCGGGAGTGTTATATGAGCAGTACTTC,CNVNQGLPGVLYEQYF
13,TRBV5-1,NA,NA,TRBJ1-6,TGCGCCAGCAGCGTAGAGGGGAATTCACCCCTCCACTTT,CASSVEGNSPLHF